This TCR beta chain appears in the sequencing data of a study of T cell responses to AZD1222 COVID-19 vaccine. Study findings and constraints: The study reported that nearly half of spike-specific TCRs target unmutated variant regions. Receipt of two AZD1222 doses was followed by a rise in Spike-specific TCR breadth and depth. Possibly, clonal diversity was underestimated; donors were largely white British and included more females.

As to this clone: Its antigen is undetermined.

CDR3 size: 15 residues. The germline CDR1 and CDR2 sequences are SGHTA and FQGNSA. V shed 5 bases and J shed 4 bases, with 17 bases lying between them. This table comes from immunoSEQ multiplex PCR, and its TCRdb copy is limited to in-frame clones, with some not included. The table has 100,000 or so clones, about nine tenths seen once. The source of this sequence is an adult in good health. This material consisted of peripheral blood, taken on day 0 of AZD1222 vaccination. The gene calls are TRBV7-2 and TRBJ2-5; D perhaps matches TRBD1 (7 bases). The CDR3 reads CASSPPTGRGETQYF. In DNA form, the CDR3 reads TGTGCCAGCAGCCCCCCGACAGGGCGGGGAGAGACCCAGTACTTC.